The present T cell receptor beta chain was sequenced within a study of blood T cell repertoires in COVID-19. The wider study: COVID-19 samples collected from the United States, Italy and Spain covered acute and convalescent phases. In each case, the material was cDNA or gDNA derived from T cells, B-cell-depleted T cells, or PBMCs.

The participants were between roughly 18 and 100 years old and came from under 25 US areas. Allocation to cohorts depended on clinical history reported by the participants. This table comes from immunoSEQ multiplex PCR, and its TCRdb copy is limited to in-frame clones, with some not included. Of some 490,000 clones in the sample, about 88% were seen once. CDR1 is MNHEY and CDR2 is SVGAGI in the germline V gene. The CDR3 is 13 amino acids. Trimming removed 1 base from V and 7 bases from J; junction bases left unmatched: 1. The clonotype was recovered from a woman aged 55-69 years who had recovered from COVID-19. The chain employs TRBV6-5 and TRBJ2-1; 7 bases match TRBD2. What was sequenced was PBMCs or T cells enriched from blood (not recorded which). Here the CDR3 DNA reads TGTGCCAGCAGTTACTTACTAGCGAATGAGCAGTTCTTC. It is translated as CASSYLLANEQFF.